This T cell receptor (beta chain) came from a study of post-analysis software for immune sequencing data. Study at large: There were relapsing-remitting, secondary progressive and progressive-relapsing multiple sclerosis among the disease courses included.

Prepared TCR beta cDNA libraries contained unique molecular identifiers. One entry per CDR3 protein, called by TCRdb with MiXCR from the PCR reads. The sample shows a few hundred thousand distinct CDR3 sequences, 40% to 55% of them seen only once. A note on this clonotype: The antigen is not known.

Study-wide points: By F measure, samples from a shared preparation batch strongly co-clustered. TRBV5-6, TRBV5-1 and TRBV20-1 belonged to a set of roughly 5 TRBV segments that were more frequent in patients than controls.

The CDR3 runs 15 residues. V gave up 3 bases and J gave up 0 bases, with 11 bases separating them. From germline, CDR1 is SGHRS and CDR2 YFSETQ. The chain carries TRBV5-1 and TRBJ2-3; D is unclear. This receptor was taken from a girl aged 10-17 years with multiple sclerosis. Sequenced material: blood. In nucleotides, the CDR3 is TGCGCCAGCAGCTCGCCAGACTCTAGCACAGATACGCAGTATTTT. Its protein is CASSSPDSSTDTQYF.